These 32 T cell receptor beta chains were sequenced from one sample in a study of CD8+ T cells in alopecia areata. Extraction of RNA preceded its reverse transcription into cDNA, which served as the sequencing template. This table comes from immunoSEQ multiplex PCR, and its TCRdb copy is limited to in-frame clones, with some not included. The repertoire holds about 99,000 clones, approximately 52% seen once, with around 8.5% in the top ten. Source material: CD4+ T cells sorted from blood. The origin of the receptors is a human donor in good health.

This clone appeared a single time. This chain joins TRBV6-1 and TRBJ2-5; D is ambiguous. Germline-derived CDR1 and CDR2 are MNHNS and SASEGT. With 7 bases removed from V and 4 bases from J, the gap between germline ends came to 16 bases. The CDR3 has 14 residues. CDR3 region: CASTLTKGPETQYF. DNA for the CDR3: TGTGCCAGCACCCTGACGAAGGGCCCAGAGACCCAGTACTTC.

V gene TRBV28 combines with J gene TRBJ2-5, with 8 positions matching TRBD2. The CDR3 runs to 15 residues. Looked up from germline, CDR1 is MDHEN and CDR2 is SYDVKM. The junction had 10 bases not matched to a gene; V was cut back by 4 bases and J by 6 bases. This chain's CDR3 is CASSSPLAGGKTQYF. Here the CDR3 DNA reads TGTGCCAGCAGTTCCCCCCTAGCGGGCGGGAAGACCCAGTACTTC.

This clone was observed a few times. The V and J genes are TRBV11-2 and TRBJ1-1, with 10 positions matching TRBD1. The CDR3 is 15 residues long. V gave up 5 bases and J gave up 1 base; unmatched junction bases: 4. From germline, CDR1 is SGHAT and CDR2 FQNNGV. CDR3 bases: TGTGCCAGCAGCCCCGGACAGGGGGGGAACACTGAAGCTTTCTTT. Translating gives CASSPGQGGNTEAFF.

This clone was recorded a few times. The V gene is TRBV19, the J gene TRBJ2-7, with no clear D. Germline V CDR1 and CDR2: LNHDA, SQIVND (reference sequence). This CDR3 comprises 14 residues. With 3 bases removed from V and 5 bases from J, the gap between germline ends came to 14 bases. The CDR3 bases are TGTGCCAGTAGTATGGGTCGAATGGCCGACGAGCAGTACTTC. Translation gives CASSMGRMADEQYF.

This clone showed up just a few times. The gene calls are TRBV5-1 and TRBJ2-2; 8 nucleotides agree with TRBD1. Losses at the gene ends were 0 bases for V and 3 bases for J; bases not matched to a gene: 4. Looked up from germline, CDR1 is SGHRS and CDR2 is YFSETQ. The CDR3 is 16 amino acids. The CDR3 DNA follows: TGCGCCAGCAGCTTGGGGGACAGGATTTACACCGGGGAGCTGTTTTTT. This gives the protein CASSLGDRIYTGELFF.

The chain couples TRBV23-1 to TRBJ2-7; 10 bases agree with TRBD1. TRBV23-1 carries the ORF label, with uncertain function. The CDR3 is 17 amino acids. The V gene end was trimmed by 3 bases and the J gene end by 3 bases; junction bases not matched to a gene: 11. The CDR3 bases are TGCGCCAGCAGTCATTGGCCCCCCGGGACAGGGGACTACGAGCAGTACTTC. Translating it yields CASSHWPPGTGDYEQYF.

As to this clone: At one end, the junction sequence differs from germline, possibly due to a read error. The rearrangement links TRBV5-1 to TRBJ1-6; possible D gene TRBD1, 6 bases. The CDR3 is 14 residues long. Per germline, CDR1 SGHRS and CDR2 YFSETQ. CDR3 amino acids: CASSPDASTGKAFF. CDR3 nucleotide sequence: TGCGCCAGCAGCCCGGACGCATCGACAGGAAAGGCCTTCTTT.

This CDR3 is CASSSRVPSWGTGELFF. The CDR3 DNA follows: TGTGCCAGTAGTAGCCGGGTCCCATCGTGGGGCACCGGGGAGCTGTTTTTT. The chain links TRBV19 to TRBJ2-2; D remains unclear. Germline CDR1 is LNHDA and CDR2 is SQIVND (reference sequence). Trimming stripped 4 bases from V and 4 bases from J, with 19 bases between. CDR3 size: 17 residues.

This chain connects TRBV6-1 to TRBJ1-4; 9 bases agree with TRBD1. Looked up from germline, CDR1 is MNHNS and CDR2 is SASEGT. The V and J ends lost 4 bases and 14 bases, in that order; junction bases with no gene match: 8. This CDR3 has 13 residues. DNA of the CDR3: TGTGCCAGCAGTGCTACAGGGGGCGTAGGGCTGTTTTTT. Translation gives CASSATGGVGLFF.

The chain links TRBV15 to TRBJ2-1, with D possibly called TRBD1 or TRBD2 (6 bases each). CDR1 and CDR2 (germline): LNHNV, YYDKDF (reference sequence). The CDR3 contains 16 residues. Trimming cost V 3 bases and J 4 bases, with 16 bases left between them. CDR3 loop: CATSRAQTGGYNEQFF. DNA of the CDR3: TGTGCCACCAGCAGGGCACAGACAGGAGGGTACAATGAGCAGTTCTTC.

This clone was seen a few times. This rearrangement joins TRBV29-1 to TRBJ1-1; D is undetermined. This CDR3 is built from 12 residues. Germline values: CDR1 SQVTM, CDR2 ANQGSEA. V lost 8 bases and J 11 bases, leaving 21 bases between the germline ends. This chain's CDR3 is CSSSGPQVGAFF. The CDR3 DNA is TGCAGCTCCTCCGGGCCCCAGGTCGGGGCTTTCTTT.

This chain joins TRBV29-1 and TRBJ2-5, with 7 bases lining up with TRBD1. The CDR3 runs to 12 residues. Germline CDR1 is SQVTM and CDR2 is ANQGSEA. V shed 7 bases and J 11 bases; nucleotides not matched to a gene: 13. CDR3 in DNA: TGCAGCGCCGAGGGACAGACCTACAAGCAGTACTTC. Translation gives CSAEGQTYKQYF. The full variable domain, its missing parts supplied by reference TRBV29-1 and TRBJ2-5, is SAVISQKPSRDICQRGTSLTIQCQVDSQVTMMFWYRQQPGQSLTLIATANQGSEATYESGFVIDKFPISRPNLTFSTLTVSNMSPEDSSIYLCSAEGQTYKQYFGPGTRLLVL.

This chain uses TRBV4-3 with TRBJ1-2; perhaps TRBD1 as D (6 bases). The CDR3 length is 17 residues. The germline CDR1 and CDR2 sequences are LGHNA and YSLEER. V was trimmed by 4 bases and J by 3 bases, leaving 21 bases between them. CDR3 sequence reads: CASSPKVMRGRDYGYTF. DNA for the CDR3: TGCGCCAGCAGCCCCAAGGTTATGCGGGGGCGAGACTATGGCTACACCTTC.

This clone was detected many times. J is TRBJ2-7 and V is TRBV7-9; 8 bases match TRBD1. The J segment lost 5 bases and the V segment lost 3 bases, leaving 9 bases of the junction unmatched. Per germline, CDR1 SEHNR and CDR2 FQNEAQ (reference sequence). The CDR3 totals 15 residues. CDR3 residues: CASSFTGGSGDEQYF. DNA for the CDR3: TGTGCCAGCAGCTTCACAGGGGGAAGTGGCGACGAGCAGTACTTC.

The chain is built from TRBV18 and TRBJ1-6, with unresolved D. V was cut by 1 base and J by 2 bases, with 6 bases left in between. The CDR3 covers 15 residues. Germline V lookup: CDR1 KGHSH, CDR2 LQKENI. The CDR3, as DNA: TGTGCCAGCTCACCACGAACAGCCTATAATTCACCCCTCCACTTT. Translating it yields CASSPRTAYNSPLHF.

This chain joins TRBV29-1 and TRBJ1-2, with TRBD1 matching 8 bases. Germline V gives CDR1 SQVTM, CDR2 ANQGSEA. The CDR3 consists of 12 residues. With V trimmed by 6 bases and J by 7 bases, 7 bases remained unmatched. The CDR3 loop reads CSVRGRLVGYTF. DNA for the CDR3: TGCAGCGTCAGGGGGCGCCTGGTTGGCTACACCTTC. Full variable domain (rest looked up from reference TRBV29-1 and TRBJ1-2): SAVISQKPSRDICQRGTSLTIQCQVDSQVTMMFWYRQQPGQSLTLIATANQGSEATYESGFVIDKFPISRPNLTFSTLTVSNMSPEDSSIYLCSVRGRLVGYTFGSGTRLTVV.

This clone has only a few counts. J is TRBJ2-1 and V is TRBV2, with unresolved D. The V gene's germline CDR1 is SNHLY and CDR2 FYNNEI. The CDR3 is made up of 11 amino acids. V lost 5 bases, J lost 4 bases, and 3 bases lay in between. CDR3 sequence reads: CASSWYNEQFF. The CDR3 bases are TGTGCCAGCAGTTGGTACAATGAGCAGTTCTTC.

The V gene is TRBV29-1, the J gene TRBJ2-5; unclear D gene. In germline, CDR1 is SQVTM, CDR2 ANQGSEA. The CDR3 has 13 residues. V was trimmed by 4 bases and J by 0 bases, leaving 9 bases between them. The CDR3 protein is CSVGPGYQETQYF. As DNA, the CDR3 is TGCAGCGTTGGGCCTGGCTACCAAGAGACCCAGTACTTC.

The chain couples TRBV29-1 to TRBJ1-2; D is perhaps TRBD1 (5 bases). V was shortened by 3 bases and J by 5 bases, with 10 bases between the two germline ends. From germline, CDR1 is SQVTM and CDR2 ANQGSEA. The CDR3 runs 12 residues. The chain's CDR3 is CSVEGGSYGYTF. The CDR3 coding sequence is TGCAGCGTTGAGGGGGGAAGTTATGGCTACACCTTC. The full variable domain, its missing parts supplied by reference TRBV29-1 and TRBJ1-2, is SAVISQKPSRDICQRGTSLTIQCQVDSQVTMMFWYRQQPGQSLTLIATANQGSEATYESGFVIDKFPISRPNLTFSTLTVSNMSPEDSSIYLCSVEGGSYGYTFGSGTRLTVV.

A single count supports this clone. The J gene is TRBJ1-6, the V gene TRBV2; D ambiguous. The germline CDR1 and CDR2 sequences are SNHLY and FYNNEI. This CDR3 has 16 amino acids. V was clipped by 3 bases and J by 0 bases, with 9 bases between them. CDR3: CASSDGESSYNSPLHF. The CDR3 coding sequence is TGTGCCAGCAGTGATGGCGAGAGCTCCTATAATTCACCCCTCCACTTT.

This rearrangement joins TRBV7-9 to TRBJ1-5, with a possible D match to TRBD1 (5 bases). Between the trimmed V and J ends, which lost 5 bases and 0 bases, there was a span of 8 bases. Germline lookup yields CDR1 SEHNR and CDR2 FQNEAQ (reference sequence). The CDR3 loop spans 14 amino acids. The CDR3 coding sequence is TGTGCCAGCAGCCCAGGGTTTAGCAATCAGCCCCAGCATTTT. Protein sequence: CASSPGFSNQPQHF.

J is TRBJ2-7 and V is TRBV7-8, with a possible D match to TRBD1 (6 bases). Germline V gives CDR1 SGHVS, CDR2 FQNEAQ. V shed 5 bases and J shed 5 bases, with 16 bases lying between them. CDR3 length: 14 amino acids. The CDR3 region is CASSQSFRDNEQYF. For the CDR3, the DNA is TGTGCCAGCAGCCAGTCATTCAGGGACAACGAGCAGTACTTC.

This chain uses TRBV7-2 with TRBJ1-2; a weak D match, TRBD1 (6 bases). Germline CDR1 is SGHTA and CDR2 is FQGNSA. The CDR3 has 15 residues. The V end was cut by 5 bases, the J end by 5 bases, with 18 bases between. This CDR3 reads CASSPPVGGGYGYTF. As DNA, the CDR3 is TGTGCCAGCAGCCCCCCCGTGGGGGGCGGGTATGGCTACACCTTC.

The V and J genes are TRBV30 and TRBJ2-4, with unresolved D. The CDR3 is made up of 15 amino acids. Germline V gives CDR1 GTSNPN, CDR2 SVGIG (reference sequence). V lost 2 bases, J lost 5 bases, and 16 bases lay in between. The CDR3 DNA follows: TGTGCCTGGAGTCGTCGACTGGTGGGCGAAAACATTCAGTACTTC. This encodes CAWSRRLVGENIQYF.

The chain carries TRBV29-1 and TRBJ1-2, with 10 nucleotides matching TRBD1. The V and J ends lost 7 bases and 4 bases, in that order; junction bases with no gene match: 12. The length of the CDR3 is 15 residues. CDR1 is SQVTM and CDR2 is ANQGSEA in the germline V gene. The CDR3, as DNA: TGCAGCGCATTGGACAGGGGGAGGTATGGCTATGGCTACACCTTC. This codes for CSALDRGRYGYGYTF. The full variable domain, rest sourced from reference TRBV29-1 and TRBJ1-2, is SAVISQKPSRDICQRGTSLTIQCQVDSQVTMMFWYRQQPGQSLTLIATANQGSEATYESGFVIDKFPISRPNLTFSTLTVSNMSPEDSSIYLCSALDRGRYGYGYTFGSGTRLTVV.

Regarding this clone: Other DNA sequences within the sample encode an identical CDR3. This chain joins TRBV30 and TRBJ1-5; D ambiguous. The V end lost 0 bases, the J end lost 5 bases, and 8 bases lay between the germline ends. This CDR3 region has 13 residues. Germline assignment: CDR1 GTSNPN and CDR2 SVGIG (reference sequence). As DNA, the CDR3 is TGTGCCTGGAGTGTACTAGGCGATCAGCCCCAGCATTTT. Translation gives CAWSVLGDQPQHF.

The chain has TRBV23-1 and TRBJ2-3, with TRBD2 matching over 8 bases. TRBV23-1 is an ORF for which the function is uncertain. Trimming took 4 bases from V and 4 from J; bases not matched to a gene: 22. This CDR3 has 20 amino acids. CDR3 coding DNA: TGCGCCAGCAGTCTCAATCCCCAAGAGCCTTGGCTAGCGGGCGCAGATACGCAGTATTTT. This sequence encodes CASSLNPQEPWLAGADTQYF.

The chain joins TRBV29-1 to TRBJ1-1; the D is unclear. This CDR3 contains 12 residues. Germline-derived CDR1 and CDR2 are SQVTM and ANQGSEA. V lost 4 bases, J lost 0 bases, and 6 bases lay in between. In nucleotides, the CDR3 is TGCAGCGTTGGACGGATGAACACTGAAGCTTTCTTT. It encodes CSVGRMNTEAFF.

By its share, this clone is medium-sized. The CDR3, as DNA: TGTGCCAGCAGCTTTTGGACAGGGCTGAACACTGAAGCTTTCTTT. As protein: CASSFWTGLNTEAFF. The V and J genes are TRBV7-8 and TRBJ1-1; 8 bases align to TRBD1. The germline gives CDR1 SGHVS, CDR2 FQNEAQ. After removal of 3 bases from V and 0 bases from J, the junction contained 3 bases not matched to a gene. This CDR3 has 15 residues.

The chain uses TRBV2 and TRBJ2-5; D call uncertain. The CDR3 is 11 residues long. CDR1 SNHLY and CDR2 FYNNEI come from the germline V gene. The ends were cut back, 8 bases at V and 0 bases at J, with 4 bases in the middle. CDR3 amino acids: CASQYQETQYF. Here the CDR3 DNA reads TGTGCCAGCCAGTACCAAGAGACCCAGTACTTC.

V usage is TRBV29-1 and J usage is TRBJ2-7, with 10 positions matching TRBD1. The length of the CDR3 is 13 residues. Germline lookup yields CDR1 SQVTM and CDR2 ANQGSEA. In DNA, the CDR3 is TGCAACGCCAAGGGACAGGGGCCCTACGAGCAGTACTTC. Its protein is CNAKGQGPYEQYF.

This clone was observed a handful of times. This chain uses TRBV5-4 with TRBJ2-2, with D uncertain. CDR3 size: 12 residues. Trimming shortened V by 2 bases and J by 6 bases, and 5 bases separated the two germline ends. In germline, CDR1 is SGHNT, CDR2 YYREEE (reference sequence). CDR3 coding DNA: TGTGCCAGCAGCTTATCTTCCGGGGAGCTGTTTTTT. Amino acids: CASSLSSGELFF.